Shown below are 6 T cell receptor beta chains from a single sample sequenced in a study of T cell clonality in common variable immunodeficiency. Generated by immunoSEQ multiplex PCR, the TCRdb table keeps only in-frame clones and is missing some. This repertoire holds more than 35,000 clones, and none appear only once. The specimen was peripheral blood mononuclear cells. The source of these receptors is a person between 18 and 70 years old in good health.

This clone was detected ten times or more. The read ends 3 residues before the CDR3 terminus; that terminus is restored from the germline J gene. The chain is built from TRBV28 and TRBJ1-5; D is perhaps TRBD1 (5 bases). Per germline, CDR1 MDHEN and CDR2 SYDVKM. Deletions cut 6 bases from V and 3 bases from J, with 15 bases between. The CDR3 is made up of 15 amino acids. The CDR3 region is CASSHPGEVNQPQHF. CDR3 DNA, as far as it was read: TGTGCCAGCAGCCACCCGGGGGAAGTCAATCAGCCC.

In its sample, this clone was seen many times. The CDR3 end falls 3 residues outside the read, so it is completed with the germline J gene. V is TRBV19 and J is TRBJ1-5; D uncertain. This CDR3 is built from 14 residues. Germline CDR1 LNHDA, CDR2 SQIVND (reference sequence). V gave up 3 bases and J gave up 0 bases, with 6 bases separating them. The CDR3 loop is CASSIVYSNQPQHF. CDR3 DNA, as far as it was read: TGTGCCAGTAGTATTGTGTATAGCAATCAGCCC.

At least ten counts were recorded for this clone. The read finishes 3 residues shy of the CDR3 end, and the germline J gene is used to complete it. The chain combines TRBV24-1 with TRBJ2-1; 7 bases are a match to TRBD2. The CDR3 spans 16 residues. V lost 3 bases and J lost 8; bases outside the gene matches: 12. From germline, CDR1 is KGHDR and CDR2 SFDVKD. The sequenced part of the CDR3 DNA is TGTGCCACCAGTGATCCTGCAGCGGGGATGAAAGATGAG. Encoded protein: CATSDPAAGMKDE. The whole CDR3 sequence reads CATSDPAAGMKDEQFF.

This clone was recorded at least ten times. The read stops 3 residues short of the end of the CDR3; the missing end is completed from the germline J gene. The genes are TRBV6-2 or TRBV6-3 and TRBJ1-5; 8 positions agree with TRBD1. Trimming at V came to 7 bases and at J to 6 bases, leaving 8 bases not matched to a gene. CDR1 and CDR2 from the germline V gene are MNHEY and SVGEGT. This CDR3 has 14 amino acids. The sequenced CDR3 bases are TGTGCCAGCACTTTAAACAGGGGGTTTCAGCCC. Its translation is CASTLNRGFQP. The full CDR3 protein is CASTLNRGFQPQHF.

This clone has ten or more counts. The CDR3 extends 3 residues past the end of the read, so its final part is completed from the germline J gene. This rearrangement joins TRBV18 to TRBJ1-1, with 7 positions matching TRBD1. The CDR3 extends over 14 amino acids. Germline V gene sequence: CDR1 KGHSH, CDR2 LQKENI. V shed 0 bases and J 4 bases; nucleotides not matched to a gene: 2. The covered CDR3 bases are TGTGCCAGCTCACCACCGAACAGGGGCACTGAA. Residues: CASSPPNRGTE. The entire CDR3 is CASSPPNRGTEAFF.

This clone was seen many times. The CDR3 is cut off 3 residues early in the read; its end comes from the germline J gene. This sequence joins TRBV28 and TRBJ1-5; D might be TRBD1 (5 bases). The V gene lost 6 bases and the J gene lost 4 bases, with 13 bases spanning the gap. In germline, CDR1 is MDHEN, CDR2 SYDVKM. The CDR3 has 14 residues. CDR3 DNA, as far as it was read: TGTGCCAGCAGGCGGGCCGGGGGGAATCAGCCC. It codes for CASRRAGGNQP. The CDR3 in its entirety is CASRRAGGNQPQHF.